The clone carrying this T cell receptor (beta chain) showed up just a few times. What it binds is not known. The CDR3 is 11 amino acids. Trimming stripped 3 bases from V and 10 bases from J, with 11 bases between. Germline V gene data show CDR1 as SQVTM and CDR2 as ANQGSEA. This entry is derived from a study of T-cell memory formation after mild COVID-19. Background on the study: Largely, TCR clusters stayed within a single donor.

Study results and caveats: Whereas later expanders leaned CD4+, clones contracting day 15 to 85 showed a balanced CD4/CD8 makeup. Contracting CD4+ clones were located mainly in CM and EM, and CD8+ clones in EMRA.

TCRdb analysed the 5' RACE reads with MiXCR anew, one entry per CDR3 protein. The repertoire holds under 300,000 distinct CDR3 sequences, 8% to 10% seen once, with around a fifth in the top ten. The source material was PBMCs or a T cell subset sorted from them (not recorded which). This chain connects TRBV29-1 to TRBJ2-3; D is uncertain. This TCR came from a young man who had mild COVID-19 (a few samples of this study predate the infection). Cell type and time point are not known. The CDR3 loop is CSVDSADSQYF. For the CDR3, the DNA is TGCAGCGTTGACTCGGCGGATTCGCAGTATTTT.